These 30 T cell receptor beta chains were all obtained from the same sample, sequenced in a study of cytomegalovirus exposure and HLA in healthy donors. With 60 Vbeta and 13 Jbeta primers, the PCR was carried out. Profiling relied on immunoSEQ multiplex PCR, and the TCRdb table lists in-frame clones only, not all of them. The sample consists of some 130,000 clones, over 50% of them appearing once. The sample consisted of PBMCs. The receptor source for this set is a human donor in good health.

The rearrangement uses TRBV5-1 and TRBJ2-7; TRBD1 aligns across 10 bases. Germline assignment: CDR1 SGHRS and CDR2 YFSETQ. Trimming removed 3 bases from V and 1 base from J; junction bases left unmatched: 4. The CDR3 contains 15 residues. For the CDR3, the DNA is TGCGCCAGCAGCTGGCCGGGACAGGGGTCCTACGAGCAGTACTTC. It encodes CASSWPGQGSYEQYF. The whole variable domain, filled in from reference TRBV5-1 and TRBJ2-7, reads KAGVTQTPRYLIKTRGQQVTLSCSPISGHRSVSWYQQTPGQGLQFLFEYFSETQRNKGNFPGRFSGRQFSNSRSEMNVSTLELGDSALYLCASSWPGQGSYEQYFGPGTRLTVT.

The V and J genes are TRBV9 and TRBJ2-3, with 8 bases identical to TRBD2. V lost 3 bases, J lost 0 bases, and 3 bases stayed unmatched. The V gene's germline CDR1 is SGDLS and CDR2 YYNGEE. The CDR3 has 15 amino acids. The CDR3 region is CASSAGGASTDTQYF. The CDR3 DNA reads as TGTGCCAGCAGCGCGGGGGGGGCTAGCACAGATACGCAGTATTTT.

This clone was seen only a few times. This chain joins TRBV7-8 and TRBJ2-7; TRBD1 agrees at 7 bases. Germline CDR1 SGHVS, CDR2 FQNEAQ. The J segment lost 5 bases and the V segment lost 5 bases, leaving 12 bases of the junction unmatched. CDR3 length: 15 residues. CDR3 loop: CASSIRQGVRNEQYF. As DNA, the CDR3 is TGTGCCAGCAGCATCCGACAGGGCGTTAGGAACGAGCAGTACTTC.

V usage is TRBV4-1 and J usage is TRBJ2-1, with 7 bases matching TRBD2. Germline CDR1 and CDR2: MGHRA and YSYEKL. V trimming: 1 base; J trimming: 10 bases; junction bases outside the gene matches: 10. The length of the CDR3 is 15 residues. DNA of the CDR3: TGCGCCAGCAGCCAAGGCGCGGGACTAACCCTAGAGCAGTTCTTC. Amino acids: CASSQGAGLTLEQFF.

The V call is TRBV7-9, the J call TRBJ1-2; 8 nucleotides align to TRBD1. Trimming removed 1 base from V and 6 bases from J; junction bases left unmatched: 4. Germline lookup yields CDR1 SEHNR and CDR2 FQNEAQ (reference sequence). There are 14 residues in the CDR3. CDR3: CASSLGPGGDGYTF. CDR3 sequence (DNA): TGTGCCAGCAGCTTAGGTCCAGGGGGCGATGGCTACACCTTC.

This rearrangement joins TRBV5-6 to TRBJ2-1, with 9 bases lining up with TRBD2. V dropped 0 bases and J dropped 15; count of bases not matched to a gene: 10. The CDR3 is made up of 14 amino acids. Germline CDR1 SGHDT, CDR2 YYEEEE. CDR3 nucleotides: TGTGCCAGCAGCTTGGGGACAGCGGGGGGTAAGGGGTTCTTC. Its translation is CASSLGTAGGKGFF.

This clone occurred a few times. Written as DNA, the CDR3 is TGCGCCAGCAGCTTGGGACTAGCCCTCCCCAGGCTGGCCGGGGAGCTGTTTTTT. This sequence encodes CASSLGLALPRLAGELFF. This chain connects TRBV5-1 to TRBJ2-2, with 7 bases aligning to TRBD2. Germline V gene data show CDR1 as SGHRS and CDR2 as YFSETQ. This CDR3 contains 18 residues. Trimming at V came to 0 bases and at J to 6 bases, leaving 14 bases not matched to a gene.

The table lists this clone with a few counts. The V and J genes are TRBV29-1 and TRBJ1-5, with D possibly TRBD1 on 6 matching bases. V lost 6 bases and J 3 bases, leaving 9 bases between the germline ends. CDR1 is SQVTM, CDR2 ANQGSEA, per germline. This CDR3 is built from 12 residues. CDR3 in amino acids: CSVGGDNQPQHF. The CDR3 nucleotides read TGCAGCGTAGGGGGTGACAATCAGCCCCAGCATTTT.

This chain links TRBV19 with TRBJ1-5; D perhaps matches TRBD1 (5 bases). The CDR3 spans 14 residues. CDR1 and CDR2 (germline): LNHDA, SQIVND (reference sequence). Trimming left V 4 bases short and J 7 bases short, with 14 bases between. The DNA of the CDR3 is TGTGCCAGTAGTACCAGACAGAGGAGACAGCCCCAGCATTTT. Amino acid sequence: CASSTRQRRQPQHF.

The V and J genes are TRBV19 and TRBJ2-5, with a tentative D call TRBD2 (5 bases). V gave up 7 bases and J gave up 3 bases, with 18 bases separating them. This CDR3 comprises 15 residues. From germline, CDR1 is LNHDA and CDR2 SQIVND (reference sequence). Here the CDR3 reads CASKGGLNVKETQYF. The CDR3 DNA is TGTGCCAGTAAGGGCGGACTTAACGTTAAAGAGACCCAGTACTTC. The whole variable domain, remainder taken from reference TRBV19 and TRBJ2-5, is DGGITQSPKYLFRKEGQNVTLSCEQNLNHDAMYWYRQDPGQGLRLIYYSQIVNDFQKGDIAEGYSVSREKKESFPLTVTSAQKNPTAFYLCASKGGLNVKETQYFGPGTRLLVL.

There are a few counts of this clone. V is TRBV5-6 and J is TRBJ1-2, with 7 positions matching TRBD1. Germline CDR1 reads SGHDT; CDR2 reads YYEEEE. V gave up 4 bases and J gave up 4 bases; unmatched junction bases: 10. The CDR3 loop spans 15 amino acids. CDR3 sequence reads: CASSRPYAGGYGYTF. The CDR3 coding sequence is TGTGCCAGCAGCCGCCCCTACGCAGGGGGCTATGGCTACACCTTC.

The chain couples TRBV19 to TRBJ2-2; a possible D gene is TRBD1 (6 bases). CDR1 LNHDA and CDR2 SQIVND come from the germline V gene (reference sequence). The CDR3 has 16 amino acids. Between the trimmed V and J ends, which lost 0 bases and 6 bases, there was a span of 14 bases. The CDR3 region has the DNA TGTGCCAGTAGTATAGACCCCCCCAGGGGCGCCGGGGAGCTGTTTTTT. This gives the protein CASSIDPPRGAGELFF.

The sample holds a few counts of this clone. This chain uses TRBV12-5 with TRBJ2-7; a weak D match, TRBD1 (6 bases). The CDR3 contains 12 residues. With 1 base removed from V and 7 bases from J, the gap between germline ends came to 8 bases. Germline CDR1 and CDR2: LGHNT and FRNRAP. The CDR3 loop reads CASGLGQEEQYF. In DNA, the CDR3 is TGTGCTAGTGGTTTGGGACAGGAGGAGCAGTACTTC.

This sequence joins TRBV29-1 and TRBJ2-3; 10 nucleotides line up with TRBD2. The CDR3 has 18 amino acids. Germline CDR1 SQVTM, CDR2 ANQGSEA. Unmatched junction bases numbered 12, after V lost 2 bases and J lost 1 base. The CDR3: CSVENPTDLAGGTDTQYF. CDR3 coding DNA: TGCAGCGTTGAAAATCCGACGGACCTAGCGGGAGGCACAGATACGCAGTATTTT.

This rearrangement joins TRBV5-5 to TRBJ1-2; 7 positions agree with TRBD1. J lost 5 bases, V lost 3 bases, and 16 bases had no gene match. This CDR3 contains 17 residues. CDR1 and CDR2 (germline): SGHKS, YYEKEE (reference sequence). The CDR3: CASSSHLGPGTEYGYTF. The CDR3, as DNA: TGTGCCAGCAGCTCACACCTGGGCCCCGGGACAGAGTATGGCTACACCTTC.

The chain links TRBV6-5 to TRBJ2-2, with D perhaps TRBD1 (7 bases). The V end lost 6 bases, the J end lost 5 bases, and 10 bases lay between the germline ends. Germline V lookup: CDR1 MNHEY, CDR2 SVGAGI. There are 13 residues in the CDR3. The CDR3 DNA follows: TGTGCCAGCAGATCAGGGGGGACCGGGGAGCTGTTTTTT. As protein: CASRSGGTGELFF.

This clone was counted only a few times. The same CDR3 arises from other DNA sequences in this sample as well. The rearrangement uses TRBV28 and TRBJ2-7, with a possible D match to TRBD2 (6 bases). This CDR3 contains 14 residues. The V end was cut by 6 bases, the J end by 2 bases, with 14 bases between. Germline CDR1 is MDHEN and CDR2 is SYDVKM. This CDR3 is CASSPLRTTYEQYF. The CDR3 nucleotides read TGTGCCAGCAGCCCCCTCCGGACTACCTACGAGCAGTACTTC. Using reference TRBV28 and TRBJ2-7 for the parts outside the CDR3, the full variable domain is DVKVTQSSRYLVKRTGEKVFLECVQDMDHENMFWYRQDPGLGLRLIYFSYDVKMKEKGDIPEGYSVSREKKERFSLILESASTNQTSMYLCASSPLRTTYEQYFGPGTRLTVT.

This clone was detected a few times. The rearrangement uses TRBV4-1 and TRBJ2-7; maybe TRBD1 (6 bases). V was trimmed by 0 bases and J by 1 base, leaving 13 bases between them. Germline V gene sequence: CDR1 MGHRA, CDR2 YSYEKL. This CDR3 spans 16 amino acids. This CDR3 reads CASSQDWAGVSYEQYF. CDR3 DNA: TGCGCCAGCAGCCAAGATTGGGCAGGGGTTTCCTACGAGCAGTACTTC.

The chain carries TRBV7-9 and TRBJ2-2; D call uncertain. CDR3 length: 15 amino acids. The germline V gene encodes CDR1 SEHNR and CDR2 FQNEAQ (reference sequence). Trimming removed 5 bases from V and 5 bases from J, with 15 bases in between. CDR3 sequence: CASSLGWPGTGELFF. Here the CDR3 DNA reads TGTGCCAGCAGCCTAGGGTGGCCGGGTACCGGGGAGCTGTTTTTT.

The chain uses TRBV7-2 and TRBJ2-5; TRBD2 agrees at 12 bases. The CDR3 is made up of 18 amino acids. The germline V gene has CDR1 SGHTA and CDR2 FQGNSA. V shed 5 bases, J shed 4 bases, and the junction held 14 bases outside the gene matches. For the CDR3, the DNA is TGTGCCAGCAGCCCACGAATGACTAGCGGGAGAGGAATAGAGACCCAGTACTTC. This translates into CASSPRMTSGRGIETQYF. Full variable domain (remainder filled in from reference TRBV7-2 and TRBJ2-5): GAGVSQSPSNKVTEKGKDVELRCDPISGHTALYWYRQSLGQGLEFLIYFQGNSAPDKSGLPSDRFSAERTGGSVSTLTIQRTQQEDSAVYLCASSPRMTSGRGIETQYFGPGTRLLVL.

The J gene is TRBJ2-7, the V gene TRBV28; 12 positions agree with TRBD1. The trim removed 5 bases at V and 5 bases at J, leaving 10 bases unmatched. Per germline, CDR1 MDHEN and CDR2 SYDVKM. This CDR3 is built from 16 residues. The CDR3 region is CASSTDWGTGGNEQYF. The CDR3 DNA follows: TGTGCCAGCAGTACGGACTGGGGGACAGGGGGCAACGAGCAGTACTTC. The full variable domain, in which reference TRBV28 and TRBJ2-7 provide the parts outside the CDR3, is DVKVTQSSRYLVKRTGEKVFLECVQDMDHENMFWYRQDPGLGLRLIYFSYDVKMKEKGDIPEGYSVSREKKERFSLILESASTNQTSMYLCASSTDWGTGGNEQYFGPGTRLTVT.

This chain uses TRBV6-1 with TRBJ2-2; 9 nucleotides agree with TRBD2. Germline V lookup: CDR1 MNHNS, CDR2 SASEGT. V dropped 4 bases and J dropped 6; count of bases not matched to a gene: 9. The CDR3 covers 16 residues. CDR3 loop: CASSGQLAGLAGELFF. The CDR3 coding sequence is TGTGCCAGCAGTGGCCAACTAGCGGGTCTGGCCGGGGAGCTGTTTTTT.

V is TRBV25-1 and J is TRBJ2-2; D is undetermined. The CDR3 loop spans 12 amino acids. Germline lookup yields CDR1 MGHDK and CDR2 SYGVNS. Trimming took 2 bases from V and 5 from J, leaving 3 bases between them. CDR3 amino acids: CASSEVTGELFF. The CDR3 DNA reads as TGTGCCAGCAGTGAAGTAACCGGGGAGCTGTTTTTT.

The chain combines TRBV7-3 with TRBJ2-3; 8 positions match TRBD2. The germline gives CDR1 SGHTA, CDR2 FQGTGA. The CDR3 spans 17 residues. Trimming at V came to 2 bases and at J to 0 bases, leaving 7 bases not matched to a gene. CDR3 bases: TGTGCCAGCAGCTTATTGGGCGGGAGGCCGAGCACAGATACGCAGTATTTT. The encoded protein is CASSLLGGRPSTDTQYF.

The genes are TRBV6-5 and TRBJ1-3, with D maybe TRBD1 (5 bases). Germline assignment: CDR1 MNHEY and CDR2 SVGAGI. This CDR3 is built from 16 residues. The V and J ends lost 0 bases and 0 bases respectively, with 9 bases between them. This CDR3 is CASSYSWGSSGNTIYF. DNA of the CDR3: TGTGCCAGCAGTTACTCCTGGGGCAGCTCTGGAAACACCATATATTTT.

The chain is built from TRBV11-1 and TRBJ2-7; D is undetermined. The CDR3 runs 15 residues. Trimming pared 0 bases from V and 4 bases from J, leaving 13 bases between. Germline CDR1 reads SGHAT; CDR2 reads FQDESV (reference sequence). CDR3 nucleotide sequence: TGTGCCAGCAGCTTAGCGCGCACAGTCAATTACGAGCAGTACTTC. The encoded protein is CASSLARTVNYEQYF. The whole variable domain, filled in from reference TRBV11-1 and TRBJ2-7, reads EAEVAQSPRYKITEKSQAVAFWCDPISGHATLYWYRQILGQGPELLVQFQDESVVDDSQLPKDRFSAERLKGVDSTLKIQPAELGDSAMYLCASSLARTVNYEQYFGPGTRLTVT.

The V and J genes are TRBV5-1 and TRBJ1-6; 10 nucleotides match TRBD1. V lost 4 bases to trimming and J lost 7 bases; unmatched junction nucleotides: 2. This CDR3 contains 14 residues. Germline V gene sequence: CDR1 SGHRS, CDR2 YFSETQ. The CDR3 loop is CASSLTGGNSPLHF. In DNA, the CDR3 is TGCGCCAGCAGCCTGACAGGGGGCAATTCACCCCTCCACTTT.

The chain combines TRBV5-4 with TRBJ1-2; weak D call: TRBD1 (5 bases). This CDR3 spans 13 amino acids. Germline CDR1 reads SGHNT; CDR2 reads YYREEE (reference sequence). Trimming removed 5 bases from V and 3 bases from J, with 11 bases in between. For the CDR3, the DNA is TGTGCCAGCAGTCGCGACAGAGACTATGGCTACACCTTC. Protein product: CASSRDRDYGYTF.

The chain links TRBV5-4 to TRBJ2-5, with 9 bases that match TRBD1. Germline CDR1 and CDR2: SGHNT and YYREEE (reference sequence). V gave up 1 base and J gave up 5 bases; unmatched junction bases: 6. This CDR3 has 15 residues. CDR3 DNA: TGTGCCAGCAGCTTGAGGACAGGGGCCCCGGAGACCCAGTACTTC. Translated: CASSLRTGAPETQYF. Combining the CDR3 with reference TRBV5-4 and TRBJ2-5 gives the whole variable domain ETGVTQSPTHLIKTRGQQVTLRCSSQSGHNTVSWYQQALGQGPQFIFQYYREEENGRGNFPPRFSGLQFPNYSSELNVNALELDDSALYLCASSLRTGAPETQYFGPGTRLLVL.

This clone was counted between two and nine times. The chain links TRBV27 to TRBJ1-6; D is uncertain. The CDR3 loop spans 14 amino acids. With 2 bases removed from V and 10 bases from J, the gap between germline ends came to 12 bases. Germline CDR1 and CDR2: MNHEY and SMNVEV (reference sequence). CDR3 sequence (DNA): TGTGCCAGCAGTTTAGGGAACCGCGGGTCACCCCTCCACTTT. This translates into CASSLGNRGSPLHF.